The rows below give T cell receptor beta chains drawn from one sample of a study of persistence of HIV-infected CD4 T cells. TCRdb's copy holds only in-frame clones and misses some; the assay was immunoSEQ multiplex PCR. In the table there are about 50,000 clones, 75% to 85% of which are singletons. No antigen is known for these receptors. Sequences were derived from CD4+ T cells sorted from PBMCs after roughly 19-hour stimulation, sampled from a patient who received antiretroviral therapy. Receptors were obtained from an adult man with HIV who was CMV-seropositive. The CDR3 runs from the conserved cysteine through the conserved F or W. A D gene is named only where the DNA matches it firmly. Clone size appears in some rows only: once, few, many, or a class for an expanded clone.

clone_size | d_call | j_call | v_call | cdr3_nt | cdr3_aa
NA | NA | TRBJ1-1 | TRBV7-2 | TGTGCCAGCAGCCCTCTCGGGCAGCTGAACACTGAAGCTTTCTTT | CASSPLGQLNTEAFF
NA | NA | TRBJ2-3 | TRBV27 | TGTGCCAGCAGTCCGGGAGCGGAAGGAGATACGCAGTATTTT | CASSPGAEGDTQYF
NA | NA | TRBJ1-2 | TRBV18 | TGTGCCAGCTCAGTTCCTCAAGGGTCCCAAGCCTATGGCTACACCTTC | CASSVPQGSQAYGYTF
NA | NA | TRBJ2-1 | TRBV7-9 | TGTGCCAGCAGTCCGGACAGGGAGGGGTGGAACAATGAGCAGTTCTTC | CASSPDREGWNNEQFF
NA | NA | TRBJ2-7 | TRBV10-1 | TGCGCCAGCAGTGATGGGGCCTACGAGCAGTACTTC | CASSDGAYEQYF
NA | TRBD1 | TRBJ1-2 | TRBV7-2 | TGTGCCAGCAGCCCTCAGGGGGCGCAGAGGGGCTACACCTTC | CASSPQGAQRGYTF
once | NA | TRBJ2-7 | TRBV7-2 | TGTGCCAGCAGCTCCGACTCGTTATCCTACGAGCAGTACTTC | CASSSDSLSYEQYF
NA | NA | TRBJ2-1 | TRBV5-1 | TGCGCCAGCAGCTTGGACGGGGCAGGGTCCAATGAGCAGTTCTTC | CASSLDGAGSNEQFF
NA | TRBD1 | TRBJ1-2 | TRBV7-9 | TGTGCCAGCAGCCTAGACAGGGGAGAGGATGGCTACACCTTC | CASSLDRGEDGYTF
NA | TRBD1 | TRBJ1-1 | TRBV6-2/TRBV6-3 | TGTGCCAGCAGCGCGGGACAGGGGCAAACTGAAGCTTTCTTT | CASSAGQGQTEAFF
NA | NA | TRBJ1-6 | TRBV5-6 | TGTGCCAGCAGCCGTGACCGGAAATCCTATAATTCACCCCTCCACTTT | CASSRDRKSYNSPLHF
few | TRBD1 | TRBJ1-2 | TRBV27 | TGTGCCAGCAGTCCATCGCCCTTCCTGGGACAGCGTACTACTAACTATGGCTACACCTTC | CASSPSPFLGQRTTNYGYTF
NA | TRBD2 | TRBJ2-1 | TRBV10-3 | TGTGCCATCAATCCGGGACTAGCGGGACTCAATGAGCAGTTCTTC | CAINPGLAGLNEQFF
NA | NA | TRBJ1-3 | TRBV2 | TGTGCCAGCATAAACCGGCGTTGGGACCTAAGCTCTGGAAACACCATATATTTT | CASINRRWDLSSGNTIYF
NA | TRBD1 | TRBJ1-1 | TRBV29-1 | TGCAGCGTTACAGGACAGGGCGGAGACACTGAAGCTTTCTTT | CSVTGQGGDTEAFF
NA | NA | TRBJ2-1 | TRBV14 | TGTGCCAGCAGCCAAGGGACAGAGAAGGTTTATCGGTTCTTC | CASSQGTEKVYRFF
NA | NA | TRBJ1-1 | TRBV28 | TGTGCCAGCAGTTTAGGGTATTCAAGCACTGAAGCTTTCTTT | CASSLGYSSTEAFF
NA | TRBD1 | TRBJ1-5 | TRBV6-1 | TGTGCCAGCAGTGAGGGGACAGGGAGGAGCAATCAGCCCCAGCATTTT | CASSEGTGRSNQPQHF
NA | NA | TRBJ2-6 | TRBV14 | TGTGCCAGCAGCCACAAGGTCGGAGCCAACGTCCTGACTTTC | CASSHKVGANVLTF
NA | TRBD1 | TRBJ2-7 | TRBV20-1 | TGCAGTGCTAGCCTAGGGACAGGAGTCATGTTC | CSASLGTGVMF
NA | NA | TRBJ2-7 | TRBV6-1 | TGTGCCAGCAGTGAATACAGTGGTTACGAGCAGTACTTC | CASSEYSGYEQYF
NA | TRBD1 | TRBJ1-4 | TRBV7-2 | TGTGCCAGCAGACCACGGACAGGGTTTAATGAAAAACTGTTTTTT | CASRPRTGFNEKLFF
NA | NA | TRBJ1-2 | TRBV14 | TGTGCCAGCAGCCAAAACAGGGTTGGCGACGGCTACACCTTC | CASSQNRVGDGYTF
NA | NA | TRBJ2-1 | TRBV9 | TGTGCCAGCAGCGTAGGAAATAGCGGCTTAAATGAGCAGTTCTTC | CASSVGNSGLNEQFF
NA | NA | TRBJ2-1 | TRBV6-5 | TGTGCCAGCTATGCGGTCTGCAATGAGCAGTTCTTC | CASYAVCNEQFF
NA | TRBD2 | TRBJ2-7 | TRBV14 | TGTGCCAGCAGCCAAAATGCGGGGGTCTCCTACGAGCAGTACTTC | CASSQNAGVSYEQYF
few | TRBD2 | TRBJ2-2 | TRBV11-3 | TGTGCCAGCAGCGTCGAACTAGCGGTGACCGGGGAGCTGTTTTTT | CASSVELAVTGELFF
NA | NA | TRBJ2-1 | TRBV5-1 | TGCGCCAGCAGCGAACAGGGGGGGTACAATGAGCAGTTCTTC | CASSEQGGYNEQFF
NA | TRBD1 | TRBJ1-2 | TRBV7-9 | TGTGCCAGCAGCTCCTCTTCCAGGGGGCGCCACTATGGCTACACCTTC | CASSSSSRGRHYGYTF
NA | TRBD2 | TRBJ2-3 | TRBV6-5 | TGTGCCAGCAGGCCTAGCGGGAGGGGAGATACGCAGTATTTT | CASRPSGRGDTQYF
NA | NA | TRBJ2-7 | TRBV25-1 | TGTGCCAGCAGCAACTCCTACTCGGGGTCCTACGAGCAGTACTTC | CASSNSYSGSYEQYF
NA | TRBD1 | TRBJ1-2 | TRBV18 | TGTGCCAGCTCACCAACAGGGGGCAATGGCTACACCTTC | CASSPTGGNGYTF
NA | NA | TRBJ2-5 | TRBV19 | TGTGCCAGTAGGGCGGCGGACCAAGAGACCCAGTACTTC | CASRAADQETQYF
NA | TRBD1 | TRBJ1-2 | TRBV4-3 | TGCGCCAGCAGCCAGGAGTCGAGGACAGGGCATAACTATGGCTACACCTTC | CASSQESRTGHNYGYTF
NA | NA | TRBJ1-1 | TRBV3-1/TRBV3-2 | TGTGCCAGCAGCCAAGCTCGGGTATCCATGAACACTGAAGCTTTCTTT | CASSQARVSMNTEAFF
few | NA | TRBJ2-2 | TRBV2 | TGTGCCAGCAGCCCCGGACTCCGGAACACCGGGGAGCTGTTTTTT | CASSPGLRNTGELFF
NA | NA | TRBJ2-1 | TRBV4-3 | TGCGCCAGCAGCCAAGATTTTGGGCTAGTCTACAATGAGCAGTTCTTC | CASSQDFGLVYNEQFF
NA | TRBD1 | TRBJ1-5 | TRBV5-6 | TGTGCCAGCAGCCCATGGGGGACAGGGGCTCAGCCCCAGCATTTT | CASSPWGTGAQPQHF
few | TRBD1 | TRBJ2-2 | TRBV24-1 | TGTGCCACCAGTACAGGGGGCGCGGGGACCGGGGAGCTGTTTTTT | CATSTGGAGTGELFF
NA | NA | TRBJ1-1 | TRBV19 | TGTGCCAGTAGGGCAGGGTGGCGGACTGAAGCTTTCTTT | CASRAGWRTEAFF
NA | NA | TRBJ2-2 | TRBV20-1 | TGCAGTGCTACCCAGGCCGGGGAGCTGTTTTTT | CSATQAGELFF
NA | NA | TRBJ2-6 | TRBV2 | TGTGCCAGCAGACCCGTCCGCTCTGGGGCCAACGTCCTGACTTTC | CASRPVRSGANVLTF
NA | NA | TRBJ1-2 | TRBV6-5 | TGTGCCAGCAGTTACTCTTACCAGAACGGCTACACCTTC | CASSYSYQNGYTF
NA | TRBD1 | TRBJ2-7 | TRBV5-6 | TGTGCCAGCAGCTTTTTCGACAGGGACCACGAGCAGTACTTC | CASSFFDRDHEQYF
few | NA | TRBJ2-1 | TRBV10-3 | TGTGCCATCGGTAACGGTTATGAGCAGTTCTTC | CAIGNGYEQFF
NA | TRBD2 | TRBJ2-3 | TRBV30 | TGTGCCTGGAAACTAGCGGGAGCTACACTGGGGGGCACAGATACGCAGTATTTT | CAWKLAGATLGGTDTQYF
NA | TRBD1 | TRBJ1-2 | TRBV6-5 | TGTGCCAGCAGTTCTACAGGGGCCTATGGCTACACCTTC | CASSSTGAYGYTF
NA | TRBD1 | TRBJ2-5 | TRBV18 | TGTGCCAGCTCCCCGAAACAGGGGCAGCAAGAGACCCAGTACTTC | CASSPKQGQQETQYF
few | TRBD1 | TRBJ2-1 | TRBV19 | TGTGCCAGTAGTTTGAATGGGCCGGGACAGGGATACAATGAGCAGTTCTTC | CASSLNGPGQGYNEQFF
NA | NA | TRBJ2-5 | TRBV2 | TGTGCCAGCACCCTGGACAAAGCCCAGTACTTC | CASTLDKAQYF
NA | NA | TRBJ2-7 | TRBV19 | TGTGCCAGTAGTCGGGTCAGGACTTCCTACGAGCAGTACTTC | CASSRVRTSYEQYF
few | TRBD2 | TRBJ2-3 | TRBV7-9 | TGTGCCAGCAGCTTAGATATAGCGGGAGGTCTCACAGATACGCAGTATTTT | CASSLDIAGGLTDTQYF
NA | NA | TRBJ2-2 | TRBV7-2 | TGTGCCAGCAGCTTAGTGTTTGGGGGCGGGGAGCTGTTTTTT | CASSLVFGGGELFF
NA | NA | TRBJ2-5 | TRBV5-6 | TGTGCCAGCAGCTTAGGGGTAGGAGAGACCCAGTACTTC | CASSLGVGETQYF
NA | TRBD2 | TRBJ2-4 | TRBV4-1 | TGCGCCAGCAGCCTAGCGGGGGGGCCGGCCAAAAACATTCAGTACTTC | CASSLAGGPAKNIQYF
NA | NA | TRBJ1-1 | TRBV2 | TGTGCCAGCACCAGACAATCTAAGACATCAGAGGCCACTGAAGCTTTCTTT | CASTRQSKTSEATEAFF
NA | NA | TRBJ1-2 | TRBV5-6 | TGTGCCAGCAGCTTGGATTCCGGGGTGAACTATGGCTACACCTTC | CASSLDSGVNYGYTF
few | NA | TRBJ1-3 | TRBV4-3 | TGCGCCAGCAGCCAGGAGAATGGACCGTACTCTGGAAACACCATATATTTT | CASSQENGPYSGNTIYF
NA | NA | TRBJ2-5 | TRBV19 | TGTGCCAGTAGCCGAGGAGGGGGGAGTAGACAAGAGACCCAGTACTTC | CASSRGGGSRQETQYF
few | NA | TRBJ2-1 | TRBV6-5 | TGTGCCAGCAGTTACAGCCGGGGTGAGCAGTTCTTC | CASSYSRGEQFF